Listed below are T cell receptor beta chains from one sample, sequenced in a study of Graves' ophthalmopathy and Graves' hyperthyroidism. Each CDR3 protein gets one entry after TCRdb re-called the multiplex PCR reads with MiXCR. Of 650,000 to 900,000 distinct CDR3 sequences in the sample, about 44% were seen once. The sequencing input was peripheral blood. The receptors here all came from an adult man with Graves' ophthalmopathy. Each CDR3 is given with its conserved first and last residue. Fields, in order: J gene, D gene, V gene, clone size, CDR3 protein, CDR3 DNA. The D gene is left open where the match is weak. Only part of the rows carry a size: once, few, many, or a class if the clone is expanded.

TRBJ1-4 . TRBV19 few CASSMEQTNEKLFF TGTGCCAGTAGTATGGAACAGACGAATGAAAAACTGTTTTTT
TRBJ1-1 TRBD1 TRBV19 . CASTRTGFNTEAFF TGTGCCTCGACCAGGACAGGGTTTAACACTGAAGCTTTCTTT
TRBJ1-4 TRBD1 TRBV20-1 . CSASNRGSGKLFF TGCAGTGCTAGTAACAGGGGCTCTGGAAAACTGTTTTTT
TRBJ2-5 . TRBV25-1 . CAWSIQSQETQYF TGTGCCTGGAGCATACAGAGCCAAGAGACCCAGTACTTC
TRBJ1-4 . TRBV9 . CASSVGLRGKLFF TGTGCCAGCAGCGTAGGACTCAGGGGAAAACTGTTTTTT
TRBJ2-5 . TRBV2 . CASRDSLQETQYF TGTGCCAGCCGGGACTCGCTCCAAGAGACCCAGTACTTC
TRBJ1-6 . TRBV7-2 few CASSPGASGGWFNSPLHF TGTGCCAGCAGCCCGGGGGCGAGTGGGGGGTGGTTTAATTCACCCCTCCACTTT
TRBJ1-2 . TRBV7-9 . CASRPREGDTF TGTGCCAGCAGGCCCAGGGAGGGTGACACCTTC
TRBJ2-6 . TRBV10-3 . CAISRGTGAGANVLTF TGTGCCATCAGCCGAGGGACGGGGGCTGGGGCCAACGTCCTGACTTTC
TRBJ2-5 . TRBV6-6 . CASSYTTVGTQYF TGTGCCAGCAGTTACACGACAGTAGGAACCCAGTACTTC
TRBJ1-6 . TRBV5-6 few CASSFGTPDNSPLHF TGTGCCAGCAGCTTCGGGACACCAGATAATTCACCCCTCCACTTT
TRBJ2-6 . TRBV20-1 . CSASAIVSGANVLTF TGCAGTGCTAGTGCTATCGTCTCTGGGGCCAACGTCCTGACTTTC
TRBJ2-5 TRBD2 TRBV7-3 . CASSPTSGRLGTQYF TGTGCCAGCAGCCCGACTAGCGGGAGGCTTGGGACCCAGTACTTC
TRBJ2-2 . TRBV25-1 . CASSAKWGNTGELFF TGTGCCAGCAGCGCCAAGTGGGGGAACACCGGGGAGCTGTTTTTT
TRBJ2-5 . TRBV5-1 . CASSLDGGQTQYF TGCGCCAGCAGCTTGGATGGGGGACAGACCCAGTACTTC
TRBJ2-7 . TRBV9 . CASSQVGFYEQYF TGTGCCAGCAGCCAAGTGGGGTTCTACGAGCAGTACTTC
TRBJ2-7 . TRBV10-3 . CAISAGDSYEQYF TGTGCCATCAGTGCCGGGGATTCCTACGAGCAGTACTTC
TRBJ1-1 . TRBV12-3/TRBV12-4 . CASGLAGIGEAFF TGTGCTAGTGGTTTGGCAGGGATAGGTGAAGCTTTCTTT
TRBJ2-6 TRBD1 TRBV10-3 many CAIRGQGPPSGANVLTF TGTGCCATCAGGGGACAGGGACCACCCTCTGGGGCCAACGTCCTGACTTTC
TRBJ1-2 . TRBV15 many CATSFQEYGYTF TGTGCCACCAGCTTCCAGGAATATGGCTACACCTTC
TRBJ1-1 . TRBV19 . CASRLAAATEAFF TGTGCCAGTAGGTTAGCTGCGGCCACTGAAGCTTTCTTT
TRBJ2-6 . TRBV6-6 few CASSLTVFSGANVLTF TGTGCCAGCAGCTTAACGGTCTTTTCTGGGGCCAACGTCCTGACTTTC
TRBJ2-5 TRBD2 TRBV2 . CASRVGAGRETQYF TGTGCCAGCAGAGTGGGAGCGGGGAGGGAGACCCAGTACTTC